A selection of T cell receptor beta chains follows, all from one sample in a study of radiation and T cells in renal cell carcinoma. The data were produced by immunoSEQ multiplex PCR, yet TCRdb's version contains in-frame clones alone and is incomplete. The table has 110,000 to 150,000 clones, less than 90% seen once. Sequenced here: blood, sampled from a patient whose treatment included radiotherapy and nephrectomy. The receptor source for this set is a woman aged 45-65 years with renal cell carcinoma. CDR3s include the opening cysteine and the closing phenylalanine or tryptophan. Fields, in order: J gene, V gene, D gene, CDR3 protein. A D gene is named only where the DNA matches it firmly.

J: TRBJ1-6; V: TRBV5-1; D: NA; CDR3: CASSLASPGISPLHF
J: TRBJ1-3; V: TRBV5-1; D: NA; CDR3: CASSLAGDFSGNTIYF
J: TRBJ2-2; V: TRBV9; D: NA; CDR3: CASSVVGGPNTGELFF
J: TRBJ2-7; V: TRBV2; D: NA; CDR3: CASTSDGYEQYF
J: TRBJ1-5; V: TRBV6-6; D: NA; CDR3: CASSWRDQPQHF
J: TRBJ2-7; V: TRBV9; D: NA; CDR3: CASSVDGTTRDEQYF
J: TRBJ1-1; V: TRBV6-5; D: NA; CDR3: CASSYRVDSTEAFF
J: TRBJ1-5; V: TRBV7-2; D: NA; CDR3: CASSPARGFQPQHF
J: TRBJ2-2; V: TRBV13; D: NA; CDR3: CASSGLTGNTGELFF
J: TRBJ2-3; V: TRBV14; D: NA; CDR3: CASSQGVADTQYF
J: TRBJ1-5; V: TRBV21-1; D: NA; CDR3: CASSKDGIGRDLNQPQHF
J: TRBJ2-3; V: TRBV5-6; D: TRBD2; CDR3: CASRPSGGATDTQYF
J: TRBJ2-4; V: TRBV4-2; D: TRBD2; CDR3: CASSPGGGLNIQYF
J: TRBJ2-7; V: TRBV10-3; D: NA; CDR3: CAGASSSYEQYF
J: TRBJ1-2; V: TRBV5-4; D: NA; CDR3: CASSHRAATFYGYTF
J: TRBJ2-3; V: TRBV5-1; D: NA; CDR3: CASSLEGVDTQYF
J: TRBJ2-3; V: TRBV4-1; D: TRBD2; CDR3: CASRVAGRDTQYF
J: TRBJ2-2; V: TRBV5-4; D: NA; CDR3: CASSLIQDTGELFF
J: TRBJ1-2; V: TRBV7-2; D: TRBD1; CDR3: CASSFPPRTGGYGYTF
J: TRBJ1-3; V: TRBV4-3; D: TRBD1; CDR3: CASSQRTGSSGNTIYF
J: TRBJ1-2; V: TRBV7-9; D: NA; CDR3: CASSFGAGSAYGYTF
J: TRBJ1-5; V: TRBV5-6; D: TRBD1; CDR3: CASSSTGGDQPQHF
J: TRBJ1-1; V: TRBV6-4; D: NA; CDR3: CASRRTENTEAFF
J: TRBJ2-1; V: TRBV13; D: TRBD2; CDR3: CANSAGTSAYNEQFF
J: TRBJ2-7; V: TRBV7-6; D: NA; CDR3: CASSLGSASYEQYF
J: TRBJ2-6; V: TRBV2; D: NA; CDR3: CASSVQDLGANVLTF
J: TRBJ1-2; V: TRBV5-4; D: NA; CDR3: CASSGPGFNGYTF